The clone carrying this T cell receptor beta chain was recorded many times. Documented time point: sample taken at primary tumor resection. Unsorted tumor, nontumor lung tissue or cryopreserved PBMC supplied the whole RNA. This specimen belongs to a study of spatial heterogeneity in lung cancer. The V segment lost 4 bases and the J segment 4 bases; nucleotides outside the gene matches: 14. CDR3 size: 18 residues. Germline lookup yields CDR1 MNHNS and CDR2 SASEGT. TCRdb reanalysed the 5' RACE reads using MiXCR and keeps one entry per CDR3 protein. The sample has about 48,000 distinct CDR3 sequences, roughly 5% seen once.

The TCR originated in a male donor with early-stage non-small cell lung cancer. The V gene is TRBV6-1, the J gene TRBJ1-5; 9 bases match TRBD1. Sequenced here: PBMCs, sampled at surgery. The CDR3 sequence is CASSVWTGVRSGNQPQHF. CDR3 DNA sequence: TGTGCCAGCAGTGTGTGGACAGGGGTAAGGAGCGGAAATCAGCCCCAGCATTTT.